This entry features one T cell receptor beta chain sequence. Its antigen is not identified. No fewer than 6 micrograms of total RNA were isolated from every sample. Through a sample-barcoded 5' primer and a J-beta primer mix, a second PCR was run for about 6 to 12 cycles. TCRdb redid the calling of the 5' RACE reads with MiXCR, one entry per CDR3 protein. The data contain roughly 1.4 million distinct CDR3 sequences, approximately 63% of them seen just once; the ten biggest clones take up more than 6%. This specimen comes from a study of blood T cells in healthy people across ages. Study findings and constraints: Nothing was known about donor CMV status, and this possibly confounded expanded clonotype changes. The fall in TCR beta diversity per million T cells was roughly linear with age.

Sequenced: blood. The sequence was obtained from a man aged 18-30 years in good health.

DNA of the CDR3: TGCAGTGCTAGTTCCACACCAAGGAGCGAGCAGTACTTC. Residues: CSASSTPRSEQYF. This chain uses TRBV20-1 with TRBJ2-4, with unresolved D. The DNA end favors TRBJ2-7, so the J call may be wrong. Germline V gene sequence: CDR1 DFQATT, CDR2 SNEGSKA (reference sequence). This CDR3 contains 13 residues.